This TCR beta chain was profiled in a study of liver allograft versus peripheral blood T cells. Study-level background: Liver transplant recipients had T cell receptor repertoires compared between transplanted liver and peripheral blood.

Each CDR3 protein is one row after TCRdb ran MiXCR on the reads. The table records 1,500 to 2,000 distinct CDR3 sequences, over 14% of them present only once. This clonotype is labeled as large. Its antigen remains unidentified. This CDR3 region has 14 residues. Losses at the gene ends were 5 bases for V and 8 bases for J; bases not matched to a gene: 9. Germline V lookup: CDR1 MNHNY, CDR2 SVGAGI (reference sequence). Findings and caveats of the study: Repertoires found inside liver allografts reportedly differed from T cell receptor repertoires in peripheral blood.

This clonotype originated in a human patient who had a liver transplant. Some T cells may be graft donor cells. V and J are TRBV6-6 and TRBJ1-2; 9 bases line up with TRBD1. CDR3 amino acids: CASSTNRGRVGYTF. In DNA form, the CDR3 reads TGTGCCAGCAGTACCAACAGGGGGCGCGTGGGCTACACCTTC.